This T cell receptor (beta chain) was retrieved from a study of synovial regulatory T cells in juvenile arthritis. About the study: Three patients were therapy-naive; about 6 received methotrexate alone.

The germline V gene encodes CDR1 MNHNY and CDR2 SVGAGI (reference sequence). The CDR3 contains 14 residues. No DNA appears here. General study points: Across patients, iaTreg TCR repertoires were mostly private, partly shared with synovial Teff and blood CPL. Inflammation-associated Treg cells in blood had less TCR diversity than the remaining blood Treg cells.

The method was immunoSEQ multiplex PCR; TCRdb's version includes in-frame clones alone and lacks a portion of them. The sample data list several thousand clones. A note on this clone: Its antigen remains unidentified.

The sample was Treg cells from blood. Subset reported: remaining (HLA-DR-negative) circulating blood Treg cells. The clonotype was recovered from a donor aged 2-30 years with juvenile idiopathic arthritis. The V and J genes are TRBV6-6 and TRBJ2-7; TCRdb returns TRBD2, unconfirmable since there is no DNA. The CDR3 is CASTSDLSSYEQYF.